This is a list of T cell receptor beta chains from one sample in a study of T-cell reconstitution after alpha-beta-depleted transplantation in children. TCRdb analysed the PCR reads with MiXCR anew, one entry per CDR3 protein. The sample gives fewer than 700,000 distinct CDR3 sequences, 20% to 25% of which show up once; less than 15% is in the top ten. Sequencing used PBMCs, mostly from graft donor cells, obtained 360 days after TCRalphabeta/CD19-depleted stem cell transplant. The receptors derive from a boy less than two years old who had a stem cell transplant for acute myeloid leukemia, so the T cells may come from the graft donor. Each CDR3 is given with its conserved first and last residue. The D gene is left open where the match is weak. Size tells how often a clone was seen (once, few, many) or the class of an expanded clone, and some rows leave it out.

clone_size d_call j_call v_call cdr3_nt cdr3_aa
few . TRBJ2-5 TRBV20-1 TGCAGTGCCAGAGACCACACCCAAGGGACCCAGTACTTC CSARDHTQGTQYF
many . TRBJ2-7 TRBV20-1 TGCAGTGGGCTAGCTGCTAGCTACGAGCAGTACTTC CSGLAASYEQYF
. TRBD2 TRBJ2-2 TRBV11-2 TGTGCCAGCAGCTTAGAAGGTTTAGCGGGGGACAACACCGGGGAGCTGTTTTTT CASSLEGLAGDNTGELFF
. . TRBJ1-5 TRBV6-6 TGTGCCAGCAGCCCCGCCAGGGACTCCCTACATTTT CASSPARDSLHF
. . TRBJ2-6 TRBV11-2 TGTGCCAGCAGCTTACCACAGGGTGACGCCAACGTCCTGACTTTC CASSLPQGDANVLTF
few . TRBJ2-7 TRBV7-2 TGTGCCAGCAGCGCGCCACGCGTACAGGGACCCTCCTACGAGCAGTACTTC CASSAPRVQGPSYEQYF
many TRBD1 TRBJ1-2 TRBV29-1 TGCAGCGTTGAATTTACTCCGGGACAGGGGTATGGCTACACCTTC CSVEFTPGQGYGYTF
. TRBD2 TRBJ2-1 TRBV20-1 TGCAGTGCTAGAGATCCAATAGCGGGGGCCGACAATGAGCAGTTCTTC CSARDPIAGADNEQFF
. . TRBJ2-5 TRBV11-2 TGTGCCAGCAGCTTAGTCCCCGGACGTCAAGAGACCCAGTACTTC CASSLVPGRQETQYF
many . TRBJ2-7 TRBV7-9 TGTGCCAGCAGCCCCCAAGGGGCAGGGTACTCCTACGAGCAGTACTTC CASSPQGAGYSYEQYF
few . TRBJ2-5 TRBV20-1 TGCAGTGCCGGGAACAGACCAGAGACCCAGTACTTC CSAGNRPETQYF
many . TRBJ1-2 TRBV12-3/TRBV12-4 TGTGCCAGCAGTTTGGGCAGGGGCCCTGGCTATGGCTACACCTTC CASSLGRGPGYGYTF
. . TRBJ2-7 TRBV5-1 TGCGCCAGCAGCTTTCGAGGGCAGCCCAACTACGAGCAGTACTTC CASSFRGQPNYEQYF
. . TRBJ2-1 TRBV10-3 TGTGCCATCTCAACTATAGGTAAGAGCGATGAGCAGTTCTTC CAISTIGKSDEQFF
. . TRBJ2-7 TRBV11-2 TGTGCCAGCACCCCACGGGGACAAACCTACGAGCAGTACTTC CASTPRGQTYEQYF
. . TRBJ2-1 TRBV3-1 TGTGCCAGCAGCCAGCCGGGACACCTCAATGAGCAGTTCTTC CASSQPGHLNEQFF
. . TRBJ2-3 TRBV12-3/TRBV12-4 TGTGCCAGCACCGAGATGGGGGGGCGGGGAGAGGGAACGCAGTATTTT CASTEMGGRGEGTQYF
. . TRBJ2-1 TRBV9 TGTGCCAGCAGCTCCCTGGGCCTACTCAATGAGCAGTTCTTC CASSSLGLLNEQFF
. . TRBJ2-2 TRBV5-6 TGTGCCAGCAGCTCCGGGACATTCCGAGGGGAGCTGTTTTTT CASSSGTFRGELFF
many . TRBJ2-1 TRBV29-1 TGCAGCGTTGACGGGGAACAAAACAATGAGCAGTTCTTC CSVDGEQNNEQFF
. TRBD1 TRBJ2-7 TRBV6-1 TGTGCCAGCACCGGACAGGGGACGATCTACGAGCAGTACTTC CASTGQGTIYEQYF
many TRBD1 TRBJ2-7 TRBV2 TGTGCCAGCAGTAGCCCGGGACAGGGTTTAGGAGGCTATTTGTACGAGCAGTACTTC CASSSPGQGLGGYLYEQYF
. . TRBJ1-1 TRBV28 TGTGCCAGCAGTTTCGTTCCGGGGGACCGTGGCACTGAAGCTTTCTTT CASSFVPGDRGTEAFF
. TRBD2 TRBJ2-5 TRBV12-3/TRBV12-4 TGTGCCAGCAGTTTTTCAAGCGGGGGGAACCAAGAGACCCAGTACTTC CASSFSSGGNQETQYF
few . TRBJ2-1 TRBV4-2 TGTGCCAGCAGCCAAGAGGCTGGGGGATACAATGAGCAGTTCTTC CASSQEAGGYNEQFF
many TRBD2 TRBJ2-5 TRBV7-2 TGTGCCAGCAGCTTATTCGACGGGGGGACCTATCTAGAGACCCAGTACTTC CASSLFDGGTYLETQYF
few . TRBJ2-2 TRBV10-3 TGTGCCATCATGGCTAGCGAGAACACCGGGGAGCTGTTTTTT CAIMASENTGELFF
. . TRBJ2-1 TRBV5-5 TGTGCCAGCAGCTTGATGGCGGCGGGGGCAAGAAACAATGAGCAGTTCTTC CASSLMAAGARNNEQFF
. . TRBJ2-2 TRBV7-2 TGTGCCAGCAGCTTATCGGTTCTCGCGGGCACCGGGGAGCTGTTTTTT CASSLSVLAGTGELFF
. . TRBJ2-1 TRBV28 TGTGCCAGCAGGATGTGGGTACGCAATGAGCAGTTCTTC CASRMWVRNEQFF
many . TRBJ2-5 TRBV7-8 TGTGCCAGCAGCAGCGAGTGGACCCAGTACTTC CASSSEWTQYF
once . TRBJ2-7 TRBV27 TGTGCCAGCAGTTTATTTCGCCAGCCTAAGAGCTCCTACGAGCAGTACTTC CASSLFRQPKSSYEQYF
few TRBD1 TRBJ2-7 TRBV29-1 TGCAGCGTTGTGAGAGACAGGGGAGTTGACGGGGGGCAGTACTTC CSVVRDRGVDGGQYF
many TRBD2 TRBJ2-3 TRBV19 TGTGCCAGTAGTATTCTCACTAGCGGGTATACGCAGTATTTT CASSILTSGYTQYF
few TRBD1 TRBJ1-1 TRBV29-1 TGCAGCGTTGAAGGCGCAGGGGGGACTGAAGCTTTCTTT CSVEGAGGTEAFF
. . TRBJ1-2 TRBV6-5 TGTGCCAGCAGTTACTCTGTAACGGTTGGGTGGGGGAATGGCTACACCTTC CASSYSVTVGWGNGYTF
many TRBD1 TRBJ1-6 TRBV5-1 TGCGCCAGCAGCTCATCGGACAGGAATAATTCACCCCTCCACTTT CASSSSDRNNSPLHF
. TRBD2 TRBJ2-2 TRBV6-2/TRBV6-3 TGTGCCAGCAGCCGAGGACTAGCGGGGGGTAACACCGGGGAGCTGTTTTTT CASSRGLAGGNTGELFF
many TRBD2 TRBJ2-1 TRBV24-1 TGTGCCACCAGTGACAAACTCACCGGGACTAGCATGAATGAGCAGTTCTTC CATSDKLTGTSMNEQFF
. . TRBJ2-5 TRBV7-9 TGTGCCAGCAGCTTAGTACCGGGGGTCCAAGAGACCCAGTACTTC CASSLVPGVQETQYF
many . TRBJ1-2 TRBV7-9 TGTGCCAGCACCCAGTCCCTCAAAGGGCTGGACTATGGCTACACCTTC CASTQSLKGLDYGYTF
many TRBD1 TRBJ1-2 TRBV29-1 TGCAGCGTTGTACAGGGGCCCGGCTACACCTTC CSVVQGPGYTF
. . TRBJ1-1 TRBV21-1 TGTGCCAGCAGCAAAAGGGGGGCAGGGGCGACGATCCGCACTGAAGCTTTCTTT CASSKRGAGATIRTEAFF
few . TRBJ1-2 TRBV5-1 TGCGCCAGCAGCTTGTCGACTCCGGGACGGGGTAACTATGGCTACACCTTC CASSLSTPGRGNYGYTF
few . TRBJ2-3 TRBV15 TGTGCCACCAGCGCAGACAGATTAAACACAGATACGCAGTATTTT CATSADRLNTDTQYF
. . TRBJ2-3 TRBV10-3 TGTGCCATCAGTTCACCCCCGGGCAGAATCACAGATACGCAGTATTTT CAISSPPGRITDTQYF
few . TRBJ1-2 TRBV12-3/TRBV12-4 TGTGCCAGCGCTGCAGCAGGAACCAAATTCTATGGCTACACCTTC CASAAAGTKFYGYTF
. . TRBJ1-1 TRBV30 TGTGCCTGGAGTCCCGGGGGCACTGAAGCTTTCTTT CAWSPGGTEAFF
. TRBD1 TRBJ1-4 TRBV20-1 TGCAGTGCGAGAAGGACAGGGCTGCATGAAAAACTGTTTTTT CSARRTGLHEKLFF
many TRBD1 TRBJ1-5 TRBV30 TGTGCCTGGAGTGGGGGACAGGAGAATCAGCCCCAGCATTTT CAWSGGQENQPQHF